This T cell receptor beta chain was recovered during a study of CD8+CD57+ T cells in acquired aplastic anemia. Study-level information: The average for DNA from sorted CD4+ and CD8+ cells was 3.2 ug. CD4+ cell libraries from healthy donors averaged approximately 9.9 million reads. Study-level points and caveats: About 30 shared CD8+ CDR3s appeared highly expressed within patients' immunodominant clones. With respect to CD8+ Simpson's diversity, patients and controls did not differ significantly.

On this clonotype: Its target is not known.

According to the study, genomic DNA was the template for TCR beta VDJ and CDR3 profiling. MiXCR, run by TCRdb on the reads, gives a single entry per CDR3 protein. The sample shows 150,000 to 200,000 distinct CDR3 sequences, 55% to 75% of them seen only once. With V trimmed by 4 bases and J by 1 base, 5 bases remained unmatched. This CDR3 comprises 17 residues. CDR1 KGHDR and CDR2 SFDVKD come from the germline V gene. V gene TRBV24-1 combines with J gene TRBJ2-1; 11 bases map to TRBD2. The specimen was sorted CD4+, CD8+, or CD8+CD57+ T cells (not recorded which) from PBMCs. The receptor was isolated from a human donor in good health. CDR3: CATSDSLAGDSYNEQFF. DNA for the CDR3: TGTGCCACCAGTGACTCACTAGCGGGGGATTCCTACAATGAGCAGTTCTTC.